These 29 T cell receptor beta chains share one sample of origin, sequenced in a study of blood T cell repertoires in COVID-19. TCRdb keeps only in-frame clones here, not all; method: immunoSEQ multiplex PCR. The sample includes 200,000 to 250,000 clones, around 85% seen only once; the top ten take 1.3%. Sequencing was done on a sample of PBMCs or T cells enriched from blood (not recorded which). The receptor source for this set is a middle-aged woman with acute COVID-19.

The rearrangement joins TRBV19 to TRBJ1-3; D call uncertain. The CDR3 extends over 14 amino acids. Germline values: CDR1 LNHDA, CDR2 SQIVND (reference sequence). The V end was cut by 7 bases, the J end by 1 base, with 11 bases between. CDR3 sequence: CASKIGDSGNTIYF. For the CDR3, the DNA is TGTGCCAGTAAGATCGGAGATTCTGGAAACACCATATATTTT.

The rearrangement uses TRBV30 and TRBJ1-6; 8 nucleotides align to TRBD1. CDR1 and CDR2 from the germline V gene are GTSNPN and SVGIG (reference sequence). Trimming at V came to 3 bases and at J to 5 bases, leaving 9 bases not matched to a gene. There are 16 residues in the CDR3. The CDR3 bases are TGTGCCTGGAGGGTGCAGGGGGCGCTTGATAATTCACCCCTCCACTTT. This gives the protein CAWRVQGALDNSPLHF. Filled out from reference TRBV30 and TRBJ1-6, the complete variable domain reads SQTIHQWPATLVQPVGSPLSLECTVEGTSNPNLYWYRQAAGRGLQLLFYSVGIGQISSEVPQNLSASRPQDRQFILSSKKLLLSDSGFYLCAWRVQGALDNSPLHFGNGTRLTVT.

This clone appeared a few times. V and J are TRBV28 and TRBJ2-7; D is perhaps TRBD1 (5 bases). The germline CDR1 and CDR2 sequences are MDHEN and SYDVKM. The CDR3 runs to 12 residues. Between the trimmed V and J ends, which lost 4 bases and 5 bases, there was a span of 9 bases. The CDR3 nucleotides are TGTGCCAGCAGTTCCTCAGGGCACGAGCAGTACTTC. Its translation is CASSSSGHEQYF.

This rearrangement joins TRBV6-1 to TRBJ1-2; TRBD1 matches at 9 bases. The junction had 6 bases not matched to a gene; V was cut back by 2 bases and J by 8 bases. The CDR3 is 14 amino acids. In germline, CDR1 is MNHNS, CDR2 SASEGT. CDR3 sequence reads: CASSEPGTGRGYTF. The CDR3 DNA follows: TGTGCCAGCAGTGAACCAGGGACAGGGAGAGGCTACACCTTC.

V gene TRBV7-9 combines with J gene TRBJ2-5; D possibly corresponds to TRBD1 (6 bases). V was pared by 5 bases and J by 1 base, with 17 bases between. CDR3 length: 16 amino acids. In germline, CDR1 is SEHNR, CDR2 FQNEAQ (reference sequence). The CDR3 spells CASSHRDIKGQETQYF. The CDR3 coding sequence is TGTGCCAGCAGCCACCGGGACATTAAGGGCCAAGAGACCCAGTACTTC. The full variable domain, in which reference TRBV7-9 and TRBJ2-5 provide the parts outside the CDR3, is DTGVSQNPRHKITKRGQNVTFRCDPISEHNRLYWYRQTLGQGPEFLTYFQNEAQLEKSRLLSDRFSAERPKGSFSTLEIQRTEQGDSAMYLCASSHRDIKGQETQYFGPGTRLLVL.

This clone was found once. The chain links TRBV11-3 to TRBJ2-7, with TRBD1 identical over 7 bases. This CDR3 comprises 13 residues. V dropped 5 bases and J dropped 2; count of bases not matched to a gene: 3. Germline CDR1 is SGHNT and CDR2 is YENEEA. The CDR3 bases are TGTGCCAGCAGCCGAGGGGGCCCCTACGAGCAGTACTTC. It is translated as CASSRGGPYEQYF.

This clone was detected a few times. This chain uses TRBV18 with TRBJ1-4, with D tentatively TRBD1 (5 bases). The CDR3 loop spans 16 amino acids. The germline V gene encodes CDR1 KGHSH and CDR2 LQKENI. Between the trimmed V and J ends, which lost 0 bases and 7 bases, there was a span of 15 bases. The CDR3 region has the DNA TGTGCCAGCTCACCACCGGGCTCCCGGGGGGTTGAAAAACTGTTTTTT. Translation: CASSPPGSRGVEKLFF.

The gene calls are TRBV7-9 and TRBJ1-1; tentative D call: TRBD1 (6 bases). The CDR3 has 17 amino acids. The germline V and J ends were trimmed by 0 bases and 3 bases, with 17 bases remaining between them. Looked up from germline, CDR1 is SEHNR and CDR2 is FQNEAQ (reference sequence). The CDR3 region is CASSLAGGAARYTEAFF. The DNA for the CDR3 is TGTGCCAGCAGCTTAGCTGGGGGGGCTGCGAGGTACACTGAAGCTTTCTTT.

The chain is built from TRBV5-1 and TRBJ1-4; tentative D call: TRBD1 (5 bases). The germline V gene encodes CDR1 SGHRS and CDR2 YFSETQ. V shed 0 bases and J shed 6 bases, with 9 bases lying between them. CDR3 length equals 14 residues. The CDR3 is CASSLARADEKLFF. For the CDR3, the DNA is TGCGCCAGCAGCTTGGCCAGGGCTGATGAAAAACTGTTTTTT. Full variable domain (missing parts from reference TRBV5-1 and TRBJ1-4): KAGVTQTPRYLIKTRGQQVTLSCSPISGHRSVSWYQQTPGQGLQFLFEYFSETQRNKGNFPGRFSGRQFSNSRSEMNVSTLELGDSALYLCASSLARADEKLFFGSGTQLSVL.

The chain links TRBV6-5 to TRBJ1-6, with 7 bases identical to TRBD1. CDR1 and CDR2 from the germline V gene are MNHEY and SVGAGI. Trimming took 9 bases from V and 7 from J; bases not matched to a gene: 6. CDR3 length equals 13 residues. CDR3 protein: CASGGTENSPLHF. CDR3 DNA sequence: TGTGCCAGTGGCGGGACAGAGAATTCACCCCTCCACTTT.

This clone was observed a single time. As DNA, the CDR3 is TGCAGTGTGACTAGCGGGAGCGGCGGTACGCAGTATTTT. Amino acids: CSVTSGSGGTQYF. The chain is built from TRBV29-1 and TRBJ2-3, with 12 bases lining up with TRBD2. The CDR3 is made up of 13 amino acids. From germline, CDR1 is SQVTM and CDR2 ANQGSEA.

In DNA form, the CDR3 reads TGTGCCAGCAGCCCCAGCGGGAAGAACACCGGGGAGCTGTTTTTT. It codes for CASSPSGKNTGELFF. The gene calls are TRBV5-4 and TRBJ2-2, with 7 bases aligning to TRBD2. Trimming cost V 4 bases and J 1 base; bases outside gene matches: 4. Germline CDR1 SGHNT, CDR2 YYREEE (reference sequence). CDR3 length: 15 residues. The full variable domain, with the rest looked up from reference TRBV5-4 and TRBJ2-2, is ETGVTQSPTHLIKTRGQQVTLRCSSQSGHNTVSWYQQALGQGPQFIFQYYREEENGRGNFPPRFSGLQFPNYSSELNVNALELDDSALYLCASSPSGKNTGELFFGEGSRLTVL.

The CDR3 loop reads CASGDRAGANVLTF. CDR3 nucleotides: TGTGCCAGCGGGGACAGGGCTGGGGCCAACGTCCTGACTTTC. The rearrangement uses TRBV3-1 (or the pseudogene TRBV3-2) and TRBJ2-6; 9 bases are shared with TRBD1. Germline trimming cut 8 bases from V and 2 bases from J; bases unmatched to any gene: 1. Germline-derived CDR1 and CDR2 are LGHDT and YNNKEL (reference sequence). This CDR3 is built from 14 residues.

The chain combines TRBV27 with TRBJ2-1; 9 positions match TRBD2. Germline V gene data show CDR1 as MNHEY and CDR2 as SMNVEV (reference sequence). Trimming at V came to 0 bases and at J to 4 bases, leaving 1 base not matched to a gene. The CDR3 runs to 15 residues. The CDR3 sequence is CASSLSSGGYNEQFF. DNA of the CDR3: TGTGCCAGCAGTTTATCTAGCGGGGGTTACAATGAGCAGTTCTTC.

The chain couples TRBV14 to TRBJ1-1; D perhaps matches TRBD1 (6 bases). The CDR3 has 13 residues. From germline, CDR1 is SGHDN and CDR2 FVKESK. V was clipped by 8 bases and J by 0 bases, with 10 bases between them. Here the CDR3 DNA reads TGTGCCAGCCAGACAGGTTTGAACACTGAAGCTTTCTTT. Translated, it gives CASQTGLNTEAFF.

The genes are TRBV18 and TRBJ2-5; 7 nucleotides match TRBD2. The V gene end was trimmed by 4 bases and the J gene end by 3 bases; junction bases not matched to a gene: 8. CDR3 size: 15 residues. Germline V gene data show CDR1 as KGHSH and CDR2 as LQKENI. As DNA, the CDR3 is TGTGCCAGCTCACGTAACGGCGGGAGAGAAGAGACCCAGTACTTC. Translation gives CASSRNGGREETQYF.

The chain employs TRBV7-2 and TRBJ2-5; TRBD2 agrees at 7 bases. With 2 bases clipped from V and 5 bases from J, the junction kept 5 bases outside the gene matches. Per germline, CDR1 SGHTA and CDR2 FQGNSA. The CDR3 extends over 14 amino acids. CDR3 sequence reads: CASSLFGSGETQYF. In DNA, the CDR3 is TGTGCCAGCAGCTTATTCGGTAGCGGGGAGACCCAGTACTTC.

The chain carries TRBV6-1 and TRBJ1-5, with a possible D match to TRBD1 (6 bases). With 4 bases removed from V and 0 bases from J, the gap between germline ends came to 16 bases. This CDR3 comprises 17 residues. The germline gives CDR1 MNHNS, CDR2 SASEGT. CDR3 amino acids: CASSATRGLYSNQPQHF. CDR3 nucleotide sequence: TGTGCCAGCAGTGCCACAAGGGGGTTATATAGCAATCAGCCCCAGCATTTT.

The chain recombines TRBV4-3 with TRBJ2-5; D gene uncertain. Germline lookup yields CDR1 LGHNA and CDR2 YSLEER. The CDR3 spans 14 residues. Trimming removed 0 bases from V and 0 bases from J, with 5 bases in between. CDR3 coding DNA: TGCGCCAGCAGCCAAGATCAATACCAAGAGACCCAGTACTTC. Protein sequence: CASSQDQYQETQYF.

The chain joins TRBV2 to TRBJ1-5; no clear D. Deletions cut 3 bases from V and 2 bases from J, with 8 bases between. The CDR3 runs to 14 residues. The germline V gene has CDR1 SNHLY and CDR2 FYNNEI. The CDR3 loop is CASSESRGNQPQHF. CDR3 nucleotides: TGTGCCAGCAGTGAGTCGAGGGGCAATCAGCCCCAGCATTTT.

The chain couples TRBV28 to TRBJ2-5; 8 bases align to TRBD1. V dropped 6 bases and J dropped 0; count of bases not matched to a gene: 9. In germline, CDR1 is MDHEN, CDR2 SYDVKM. The CDR3 spans 16 residues. The CDR3 region is CASSGPGQAYQETQYF. The CDR3 DNA is TGTGCCAGCAGCGGACCGGGACAGGCGTACCAAGAGACCCAGTACTTC. The full variable domain, with the rest looked up from reference TRBV28 and TRBJ2-5, is DVKVTQSSRYLVKRTGEKVFLECVQDMDHENMFWYRQDPGLGLRLIYFSYDVKMKEKGDIPEGYSVSREKKERFSLILESASTNQTSMYLCASSGPGQAYQETQYFGPGTRLLVL.

The chain uses TRBV23-1 and TRBJ1-5, with a weak D call TRBD1 (6 bases). TRBV23-1 is flagged as an ORF with uncertain function. The CDR3 has 17 amino acids. The V gene lost 3 bases and the J gene lost 0 bases, with 15 bases spanning the gap. CDR3 residues: CASSHQMRGNSNQPQHF. CDR3 sequence (DNA): TGCGCCAGCAGTCACCAAATGAGGGGGAATAGCAATCAGCCCCAGCATTTT.

This clone was counted ten times or more. CDR3 loop: CASSLGLKREAFF. CDR3 DNA: TGTGCCAGCAGCTTAGGACTTAAAAGGGAAGCTTTCTTT. The chain uses TRBV7-8 and TRBJ1-1; no clear D gene. The germline CDR1 and CDR2 sequences are SGHVS and FQNEAQ. This CDR3 is 13 amino acids long. V lost 1 base to trimming and J lost 8 bases, with 11 bases between them.

The chain recombines TRBV9 with TRBJ2-1, with 10 bases lining up with TRBD2. Germline V gives CDR1 SGDLS, CDR2 YYNGEE. V gave up 0 bases and J gave up 0 bases; unmatched junction bases: 12. The CDR3 loop spans 20 amino acids. CDR3 in amino acids: CASSVAGLAGALSSYNEQFF. The CDR3 coding sequence is TGTGCCAGCAGCGTAGCGGGGCTAGCGGGGGCCCTCAGCTCCTACAATGAGCAGTTCTTC.

This CDR3 reads CASRQGGSREQYF. Written as DNA, the CDR3 is TGTGCCAGCAGGCAGGGGGGATCTCGTGAGCAGTACTTC. The chain recombines TRBV7-8 with TRBJ2-7, with D maybe TRBD1 (7 bases). Trimming cost V 6 bases and J 7 bases, with 16 bases left between them. CDR1 and CDR2 from the germline V gene are SGHVS and FQNEAQ. The CDR3 covers 13 residues.

The chain has TRBV29-1 and TRBJ2-1; 7 nucleotides match TRBD1. Trimming cost V 6 bases and J 8 bases; bases outside gene matches: 7. CDR3 length equals 12 residues. Germline CDR1 and CDR2: SQVTM and ANQGSEA. This CDR3 is CSVGTVQDEQFF. The CDR3 DNA follows: TGCAGCGTGGGGACAGTTCAAGATGAGCAGTTCTTC.

CDR3 sequence (DNA): TGTGCCAGCAGCGTAGTAGGGGGGGCAGGCGCTGAAGGCACTGAAGCTTTCTTT. This translates into CASSVVGGAGAEGTEAFF. The V gene is TRBV9, the J gene TRBJ1-1; perhaps TRBD1 as D (6 bases). The germline gives CDR1 SGDLS, CDR2 YYNGEE. There are 18 residues in the CDR3. Trimming removed 0 bases from V and 4 bases from J, with 22 bases in between.

The gene calls are TRBV2 and TRBJ1-2, with TRBD1 matching 7 bases. The CDR3 runs 16 residues. Germline CDR1 reads SNHLY; CDR2 reads FYNNEI. The J segment lost 5 bases and the V segment lost 4 bases, leaving 13 bases of the junction unmatched. This CDR3 is CASSVSGGITVYGYTF. The CDR3 coding sequence is TGTGCCAGCAGTGTGTCAGGGGGGATTACTGTTTATGGCTACACCTTC.

This chain joins TRBV5-1 and TRBJ2-7, with TRBD2 as a possible D gene (5 bases). The V end lost 0 bases, the J end lost 1 base, and 17 bases lay between the germline ends. Germline CDR1 is SGHRS and CDR2 is YFSETQ. This CDR3 is 17 amino acids long. CDR3 sequence (DNA): TGCGCCAGCAGCTTGGGGGTTTTCGGGATGCCATCCTACGAGCAGTACTTC. Translated, it gives CASSLGVFGMPSYEQYF.